This entry lists 13 T cell receptor beta chains sequenced from one sample in a study of blood T cell repertoires in COVID-19. Assay: immunoSEQ multiplex PCR; the TCRdb copy retains only in-frame clones and omits some. The sample shows around 500,000 clones, 88% of them seen only once. The sequenced sample was PBMCs or T cells enriched from blood (not recorded which). The receptors shown here come from a woman in her thirties or forties who had recovered from COVID-19.

The J gene is TRBJ1-2, the V gene TRBV5-8; 7 bases are shared with TRBD1. Unmatched junction bases numbered 2, after V lost 4 bases and J lost 2 bases. This CDR3 has 13 residues. Looked up from germline, CDR1 is SGHTS and CDR2 is YDEGEE. The CDR3 sequence is CASSTTGNYGYTF. The CDR3 coding sequence is TGTGCCAGCAGCACGACAGGGAACTATGGCTACACCTTC.

V gene TRBV27 combines with J gene TRBJ1-6, with D uncertain. The germline V gene has CDR1 MNHEY and CDR2 SMNVEV (reference sequence). Trimming left V 1 base short and J 5 bases short, with 12 bases between. This CDR3 is 16 amino acids long. The CDR3 loop reads CASSLLWQRNNSPLHF. The CDR3 DNA follows: TGTGCCAGCAGTTTATTATGGCAGCGGAATAATTCACCCCTCCACTTT.

The genes are TRBV19 and TRBJ2-1, with 11 bases aligning to TRBD2. CDR3 size: 19 residues. CDR1 LNHDA and CDR2 SQIVND come from the germline V gene (reference sequence). Losses at the gene ends were 7 bases for V and 1 base for J; bases not matched to a gene: 15. In DNA, the CDR3 is TGTGCCAGTACTCCCCGACTAGCGGGAACGACCCGATCCTACAATGAGCAGTTCTTC. Encoded protein: CASTPRLAGTTRSYNEQFF.

This clone has a single count. The chain couples TRBV5-4 to TRBJ2-7; 8 positions agree with TRBD2. CDR3 length equals 15 residues. Germline V gene data show CDR1 as SGHNT and CDR2 as YYREEE (reference sequence). With 4 bases clipped from V and 0 bases from J, the junction kept 6 bases outside the gene matches. CDR3 loop: CASSPVAGSSYEQYF. CDR3 sequence (DNA): TGTGCCAGCAGCCCCGTAGCGGGAAGCTCCTACGAGCAGTACTTC.

CDR3 DNA sequence: TGCAGTGCCGGGAGGACTGAAGCTTTCTTT. This sequence encodes CSAGRTEAFF. The chain uses TRBV20-1 and TRBJ1-1; D uncertain. CDR3 size: 10 residues. CDR1 is DFQATT and CDR2 is SNEGSKA in the germline V gene (reference sequence). Trimming removed 6 bases from V and 5 bases from J, with 7 bases in between.

The rearrangement uses TRBV27 and TRBJ2-2, with 9 positions matching TRBD2. The ends lost 7 bases at V and 1 base at J; junction bases unmatched: 13. This CDR3 is built from 18 residues. CDR1 MNHEY and CDR2 SMNVEV come from the germline V gene (reference sequence). DNA for the CDR3: TGTGCCAGCACCTCGGTAAACGCGGGAGGGATGAACACCGGGGAGCTGTTTTTT. Protein product: CASTSVNAGGMNTGELFF.

The V gene is TRBV3-1 (or the pseudogene TRBV3-2), the J gene TRBJ1-1; 7 bases line up with TRBD1. Germline V CDR1 and CDR2: LGHDT, YNNKEL (reference sequence). The J segment lost 5 bases and the V segment lost 4 bases, leaving 7 bases of the junction unmatched. This CDR3 has 14 amino acids. CDR3 amino acids: CASSRRGLGTEAFF. In DNA, the CDR3 is TGTGCCAGCAGCCGAAGGGGGCTTGGAACTGAAGCTTTCTTT.

Concerning this clone itself: Distinct nucleotide sequences in the sample also encode this CDR3. This rearrangement joins TRBV18 to TRBJ1-1; unclear D gene. The germline V and J ends were trimmed by 3 bases and 1 base, with 9 bases remaining between them. Germline V gene sequence: CDR1 KGHSH, CDR2 LQKENI. This CDR3 is built from 14 residues. DNA of the CDR3: TGTGCCAGCTCACCGGCAGGCCAGAACACTGAAGCTTTCTTT. Its protein product is CASSPAGQNTEAFF.

The chain links TRBV30 to TRBJ1-6; TRBD1 matches 9 bases. With V trimmed by 0 bases and J by 9 bases, 21 bases remained unmatched. This CDR3 comprises 20 residues. Germline CDR1 is GTSNPN and CDR2 is SVGIG (reference sequence). This CDR3 reads CAWSVRGTESPRTGVSPLHF. CDR3 in DNA: TGTGCCTGGAGTGTACGGGGTACAGAAAGCCCCCGGACAGGGGTTTCACCCCTCCACTTT.

The CDR3 DNA reads TGTGCCAGCAGCGGGGCCCCGGATTCACCCCTCCACTTT. This gives the protein CASSGAPDSPLHF. The chain joins TRBV5-5 to TRBJ1-6; perhaps TRBD1 as D (5 bases). Germline V gives CDR1 SGHKS, CDR2 YYEKEE (reference sequence). The CDR3 has 13 amino acids. V lost 4 bases and J lost 8, with 10 bases in between.

V and J are TRBV5-1 and TRBJ1-4; 8 bases line up with TRBD1. CDR1 is SGHRS, CDR2 YFSETQ, per germline. This CDR3 is 16 amino acids long. V dropped 2 bases and J dropped 0; count of bases not matched to a gene: 3. The CDR3 DNA sequence: TGCGCCAGCAGCTTCGGGACAGGTGCAACTAATGAAAAACTGTTTTTT. This codes for CASSFGTGATNEKLFF.

This clone was observed once. This sequence joins TRBV14 and TRBJ1-1, with D unresolved. The V and J ends lost 5 bases and 1 base respectively, with 8 bases between them. Germline loops: CDR1 SGHDN, CDR2 FVKESK. CDR3 length: 13 amino acids. The CDR3 loop reads CASSSHRNTEAFF. The CDR3 coding sequence is TGTGCCAGCAGCAGCCACAGGAACACTGAAGCTTTCTTT. The full variable domain, in which reference TRBV14 and TRBJ1-1 provide the parts outside the CDR3, is EAGVTQFPSHSVIEKGQTVTLRCDPISGHDNLYWYRRVMGKEIKFLLHFVKESKQDESGMPNNRFLAERTGGTYSTLKVQPAELEDSGVYFCASSSHRNTEAFFGQGTRLTVV.

V gene TRBV7-6 combines with J gene TRBJ1-2; tentative D call: TRBD1 (6 bases). CDR3 length: 14 amino acids. Germline V gives CDR1 SGHVS, CDR2 FNYEAQ. Trimming stripped 3 bases from V and 5 bases from J, with 13 bases between. The CDR3 DNA reads as TGTGCCAGCAGCTTGGATACAGGGCTGTATGGCTACACCTTC. This gives the protein CASSLDTGLYGYTF.